This entry concerns a single TCR beta chain. Its cognate antigen is unknown. Primers: 60 Vbeta forward and 13 Jbeta reverse. TCRdb's table, derived via immunoSEQ multiplex PCR, lists solely in-frame clones and lacks some. This table has under 200,000 clones, around 68% appearing once. The data originate from a study of cytomegalovirus exposure and HLA in healthy donors. The CDR3 has 16 amino acids. The V end was cut by 1 base, the J end by 7 bases, with 16 bases between. The germline CDR1 and CDR2 sequences are SGHAT and FQNNGV. Study observations and caveats: It was reported in a later analysis that an Asian-associated ancestry cluster showed fewer N-insertions than the approximately 690-donor mean.

The chain carries TRBV11-2 and TRBJ1-4; D gene unclear. Material for sequencing was PBMCs. This TCR came from a man in his forties or fifties in good health and CMV-seronegative. As DNA, the CDR3 is TGTGCCAGCAGCTTAGGTCCGGGTTTTAACGGTGAAAAACTGTTTTTT. It translates to CASSLGPGFNGEKLFF.